Following are 31 T cell receptor beta chains from one sample sequenced in a study of shared clonotypes between healthy human individuals. TCRdb's table, derived via immunoSEQ multiplex PCR, lists solely in-frame clones and lacks some. The table records about 1 million clones, around 74% of them present only once. Sequenced input: memory CD4+ T cells sorted from blood. The subset here: CD45RA-negative fraction. These receptors all stem from a man aged 18 to 29 in good health.

The chain combines TRBV11-2 with TRBJ2-2, with 7 bases fitting TRBD1. Germline loops: CDR1 SGHAT, CDR2 FQNNGV. V lost 5 bases, J lost 5 bases, and 2 bases stayed unmatched. CDR3 length: 13 residues. The CDR3 region has the DNA TGTGCCAGCAGCCGACAGGGTACCGGGGAGCTGTTTTTT. The encoded protein is CASSRQGTGELFF.

This chain joins TRBV6-1 and TRBJ1-2; perhaps TRBD1 as D (5 bases). The CDR3 has 15 residues. Germline V gives CDR1 MNHNS, CDR2 SASEGT. The germline V and J ends were trimmed by 3 bases and 5 bases, with 16 bases remaining between them. CDR3 in amino acids: CASSDARGGRYGYTF. The DNA of the CDR3 is TGTGCCAGCAGTGACGCCCGGGGGGGGAGGTATGGCTACACCTTC.

The chain joins TRBV18 to TRBJ2-2; D unclear. V was shortened by 1 base and J by 7 bases, with 4 bases between the two germline ends. The CDR3 is made up of 12 amino acids. CDR1 KGHSH and CDR2 LQKENI come from the germline V gene. The CDR3 here is CASSPLLGELFF. The CDR3 coding sequence is TGTGCCAGCTCACCACTCCTCGGGGAGCTGTTTTTT.

The chain joins TRBV9 to TRBJ1-6; 8 bases line up with TRBD1. J was trimmed by 10 bases and V by 0 bases; bases with no gene match: 6. The germline V gene encodes CDR1 SGDLS and CDR2 YYNGEE. This CDR3 spans 15 amino acids. CDR3 DNA sequence: TGTGCCAGCAGCGTAGTTGAGACAGGGGTCTCACCCCTCCACTTT. This gives the protein CASSVVETGVSPLHF.

This clone has only one observation. Different DNA sequences within this sample yield the same CDR3. The chain carries TRBV7-2 and TRBJ1-6, with D unresolved. The CDR3 covers 16 residues. V was pared by 3 bases and J by 0 bases, with 9 bases between. The germline gives CDR1 SGHTA, CDR2 FQGNSA. The CDR3 region has the DNA TGTGCCAGCAGCTTGGGCGGGAGCTCCTATAATTCACCCCTCCACTTT. Translated: CASSLGGSSYNSPLHF.

This rearrangement joins TRBV30 to TRBJ2-6; D is uncertain. V was trimmed by 3 bases and J by 0 bases, leaving 9 bases between them. Germline assignment: CDR1 GTSNPN and CDR2 SVGIG (reference sequence). This CDR3 region has 15 residues. Here the CDR3 DNA reads TGTGCCTGGAGCGGTGGTCACTCTGGGGCCAACGTCCTGACTTTC. It is translated as CAWSGGHSGANVLTF.

This clone was seen only a few times. The chain recombines TRBV5-1 with TRBJ2-2; D might be TRBD1 (6 bases). Trimming removed 8 bases at V and 3 bases at J, with 14 bases between. CDR3 length: 14 residues. Germline CDR1 and CDR2: SGHRS and YFSETQ. The CDR3 nucleotides are TGCGCCAGTAGAGGACAGTTTGACACCGGGGAGCTGTTTTTT. This gives the protein CASRGQFDTGELFF.

The V and J genes are TRBV4-1 and TRBJ2-5; D might be TRBD1 or TRBD2, each matching 5 bases. TRBJ2-7 matches the DNA end more closely, so the J call is doubtful. Germline V gene data show CDR1 as MGHRA and CDR2 as YSYEKL. This CDR3 spans 16 amino acids. CDR3 sequence reads: CASSPIQRGLPDEQYF. The CDR3 DNA reads TGCGCCAGCAGCCCCATACAGAGGGGCCTTCCGGACGAGCAGTACTTC.

V and J are TRBV28 and TRBJ1-4, with D possibly TRBD1 on 5 matching bases. CDR1 and CDR2 (germline): MDHEN, SYDVKM. Trimming removed 2 bases at V and 8 bases at J, with 12 bases between. The CDR3 runs to 14 residues. The CDR3 region has the DNA TGTGCCAGCAGTTTAATCGGCGGGGCAGAAAAACTGTTTTTT. It encodes CASSLIGGAEKLFF.

The chain combines TRBV6-1 with TRBJ1-1; the D is unclear. V was pared by 3 bases and J by 4 bases, with 12 bases between. The CDR3 has 14 amino acids. Germline V gene sequence: CDR1 MNHNS, CDR2 SASEGT. The CDR3: CASSDPLGGTEAFF. The CDR3 region has the DNA TGTGCCAGCAGTGACCCCCTGGGAGGCACTGAAGCTTTCTTT.

This chain uses TRBV5-4 with TRBJ2-1, with a weak D call TRBD2 (6 bases). Germline V gene sequence: CDR1 SGHNT, CDR2 YYREEE (reference sequence). The CDR3 is 15 residues long. The germline V and J ends were trimmed by 0 bases and 4 bases, with 11 bases remaining between them. In DNA, the CDR3 is TGTGCCAGCAGCTTGGCGGGCGGGGTGTACAATGAGCAGTTCTTC. It specifies CASSLAGGVYNEQFF.

The J gene is TRBJ1-3, the V gene TRBV28; the match to TRBD1 covers 8 bases. The CDR3 is made up of 18 amino acids. V trimming: 4 bases; J trimming: 0 bases; junction bases outside the gene matches: 11. Germline assignment: CDR1 MDHEN and CDR2 SYDVKM. The CDR3 spells CASSSSLGTGDSGNTIYF. The DNA of the CDR3 is TGTGCCAGCAGTTCTTCTCTCGGGACAGGCGACTCTGGAAACACCATATATTTT. The whole variable domain, filled in from reference TRBV28 and TRBJ1-3, reads DVKVTQSSRYLVKRTGEKVFLECVQDMDHENMFWYRQDPGLGLRLIYFSYDVKMKEKGDIPEGYSVSREKKERFSLILESASTNQTSMYLCASSSSLGTGDSGNTIYFGEGSWLTVV.

This clone appeared a few times. The V gene is TRBV2, the J gene TRBJ2-1, with D hard to call. Per germline, CDR1 SNHLY and CDR2 FYNNEI. The CDR3 length is 13 residues. The V and J ends lost 5 bases and 6 bases respectively, with 11 bases between them. Written as DNA, the CDR3 is TGTGCCAGCAGTCGTAGACGGACCAATGAGCAGTTCTTC. Residues: CASSRRRTNEQFF.

The chain has TRBV29-1 and TRBJ2-5; 7 bases line up with TRBD2. The germline V gene has CDR1 SQVTM and CDR2 ANQGSEA. J gave up 13 bases and V 6 bases, and 11 bases lay outside the gene matches. The CDR3 is 11 amino acids. The CDR3 region has the DNA TGCAGCGTGGCGATGAGCGGGATTGCGTACTTC. Amino acids: CSVAMSGIAYF.

V is TRBV30 and J is TRBJ2-1; TRBD2 aligns across 8 bases. J was trimmed by 0 bases and V by 3 bases; bases with no gene match: 4. The CDR3 sequence is 15 residues long. Germline V gene data show CDR1 as GTSNPN and CDR2 as SVGIG (reference sequence). For the CDR3, the DNA is TGTGCCTGGAGGATGGCGGGGGGCTCCTACAATGAGCAGTTCTTC. It yields the protein CAWRMAGGSYNEQFF.

The table lists this clone with a count of one. The chain has TRBV7-2 and TRBJ2-7, with D maybe TRBD1 (6 bases). This CDR3 is 13 amino acids long. Germline CDR1 reads SGHTA; CDR2 reads FQGNSA. V was cut by 7 bases and J by 0 bases, with 10 bases left in between. CDR3 protein: CASTLGGSYEQYF. Written as DNA, the CDR3 is TGTGCCAGCACCCTAGGGGGCTCCTACGAGCAGTACTTC.

This chain uses TRBV7-2 with TRBJ2-2, with 9 bases matching TRBD2. Germline assignment: CDR1 SGHTA and CDR2 FQGNSA. The CDR3 has 16 amino acids. V was clipped by 6 bases and J by 5 bases; unmatched bases: 10. CDR3 residues: CASRRLGLAVTGELFF. Here the CDR3 DNA reads TGTGCCAGCAGGCGACTGGGACTAGCTGTGACCGGGGAGCTGTTTTTT.

The chain uses TRBV6-1 and TRBJ2-7; 11 positions match TRBD1. The CDR3 runs to 15 residues. Germline CDR1 MNHNS, CDR2 SASEGT. V shed 4 bases, J shed 6 bases, and the junction held 8 bases outside the gene matches. The CDR3 DNA sequence: TGTGCCAGCAGTGCCCCGGACAGGGGGCCGGGCGAGCAGTACTTC. This sequence encodes CASSAPDRGPGEQYF.

This chain connects TRBV4-1 to TRBJ2-7, with TRBD2 matching over 8 bases. J was trimmed by 3 bases and V by 1 base; bases with no gene match: 17. The CDR3 loop spans 19 amino acids. The V gene's germline CDR1 is MGHRA and CDR2 YSYEKL. The CDR3 DNA sequence: TGCGCCAGCAGCCAAGCGTTGGTCGGAAAGCGGGAGAAGTTCTACGAGCAGTACTTC. Translation gives CASSQALVGKREKFYEQYF.

This chain links TRBV7-9 with TRBJ2-7; the match to TRBD1 covers 7 bases. The CDR3 has 14 amino acids. V lost 5 bases and J lost 4; bases outside the gene matches: 8. Germline loops: CDR1 SEHNR, CDR2 FQNEAQ (reference sequence). CDR3 sequence: CASSLGQAGYEQYF. The DNA of the CDR3 is TGTGCCAGCAGCCTTGGACAGGCTGGATACGAGCAGTACTTC.

This clone was detected many times. V and J are TRBV6-5 and TRBJ1-2, with D uncertain. This CDR3 region has 11 residues. Germline lookup yields CDR1 MNHEY and CDR2 SVGAGI. Trimming removed 11 bases at V and 2 bases at J, with 9 bases between. CDR3 residues: CASVGNYGYTF. The CDR3 nucleotides are TGTGCCTCAGTAGGGAACTATGGCTACACCTTC.

Only one count was recorded for this clone. The chain uses TRBV2 and TRBJ1-2; TRBD1 agrees at 8 bases. Germline V gives CDR1 SNHLY, CDR2 FYNNEI. V gave up 0 bases and J gave up 1 base; unmatched junction bases: 10. This CDR3 has 18 amino acids. CDR3 DNA sequence: TGTGCCAGCAGTGAAGCGCTTCGTATAACAGGGGGTAACTATGGCTACACCTTC. Translation: CASSEALRITGGNYGYTF.

DNA of the CDR3: TGTGCCAGCAGTTATGTGACAGGGGGTTTTGGAAACTATGGCTACACCTTC. Translated, it gives CASSYVTGGFGNYGYTF. J is TRBJ1-2 and V is TRBV5-5, with 9 bases fitting TRBD1. Losses at the gene ends were 5 bases for V and 2 bases for J; bases not matched to a gene: 13. Germline CDR1 is SGHKS and CDR2 is YYEKEE (reference sequence). The CDR3 has 17 residues.

A note on this clone: One base away lies a much larger clone, so this may be a sequencing read error. The chain couples TRBV19 to TRBJ1-3; D not resolved. The germline V gene encodes CDR1 LNHDA and CDR2 SQIVND (reference sequence). The CDR3 loop spans 12 amino acids. The V gene lost 7 bases and the J gene lost 0 bases, with 4 bases spanning the gap. DNA for the CDR3: TGTGCCAGTACCCCCTCTGGAAACACCATATATTTT. The encoded protein is CASTPSGNTIYF.

V gene TRBV27 combines with J gene TRBJ2-3; 12 positions agree with TRBD2. The CDR3 length is 17 residues. Germline V CDR1 and CDR2: MNHEY, SMNVEV (reference sequence). Trimming at V came to 6 bases and at J to 9 bases, leaving 16 bases not matched to a gene. CDR3 residues: CASSLLFLAGGPDTQYF. The CDR3 nucleotides read TGTGCCAGCAGCCTCCTTTTTCTAGCGGGAGGGCCGGACACGCAGTATTTT.

The chain combines TRBV5-1 with TRBJ1-4; D is possibly TRBD1 (6 bases). V dropped 4 bases and J dropped 4 bases, with 11 bases sitting between them. The CDR3 has 14 residues. Germline V CDR1 and CDR2: SGHRS, YFSETQ. The DNA for the CDR3 is TGCGCCAGCAGCCGTGGACAGTTTAATGAAAAACTGTTTTTT. Its translation is CASSRGQFNEKLFF.

The chain couples TRBV6-5 to TRBJ2-7; 9 bases agree with TRBD1. Germline values: CDR1 MNHEY, CDR2 SVGAGI. The V segment lost 6 bases and the J segment 5 bases; nucleotides outside the gene matches: 11. This CDR3 has 15 amino acids. CDR3 bases: TGTGCCAGCAGCCGTAACACGGGACAGGGCAACGAGCAGTACTTC. Encoded protein: CASSRNTGQGNEQYF.

This chain uses TRBV4-1 with TRBJ2-1; 9 nucleotides align to TRBD2. The CDR3 is 15 amino acids. The V and J ends lost 1 base and 4 bases, in that order; junction bases with no gene match: 2. Germline CDR1 reads MGHRA; CDR2 reads YSYEKL. CDR3 bases: TGCGCCAGCAGCCAAGCTAGCGGGGAATACAATGAGCAGTTCTTC. It yields the protein CASSQASGEYNEQFF.

The chain has TRBV19 and TRBJ1-4; no clear D gene. Trimming removed 6 bases at V and 3 bases at J, with 11 bases between. Looked up from germline, CDR1 is LNHDA and CDR2 is SQIVND (reference sequence). The CDR3 consists of 14 residues. CDR3 nucleotides: TGTGCCAGTAGCGACCGTGGTCCTAATGAAAAACTGTTTTTT. Its protein product is CASSDRGPNEKLFF.

The chain is built from TRBV28 and TRBJ1-5, with a possible D match to TRBD1 (5 bases). The length of the CDR3 is 14 residues. The V and J ends lost 6 bases and 7 bases respectively, with 16 bases between them. CDR1 MDHEN and CDR2 SYDVKM come from the germline V gene. CDR3 amino acids: CASRPPGWGQPQHF. For the CDR3, the DNA is TGTGCCAGCAGACCTCCAGGGTGGGGGCAGCCCCAGCATTTT.

This chain connects TRBV5-4 to TRBJ2-1; 10 nucleotides match TRBD2. Germline loops: CDR1 SGHNT, CDR2 YYREEE (reference sequence). With V trimmed by 0 bases and J by 9 bases, 9 bases remained unmatched. The CDR3 runs 16 residues. This chain's CDR3 is CASSLAVGSGGFEQFF. DNA of the CDR3: TGTGCCAGCAGCTTGGCCGTCGGTAGCGGGGGGTTTGAGCAGTTCTTC.